The 27 T cell receptor beta chains below all came from one sample that was sequenced in a study of blood T cells in healthy people across ages. Next came a second PCR, run for about 6 to 12 cycles, which used a sample-barcoded 5' primer along with a J-beta primer mix. TCRdb reprocessed the 5' RACE reads with MiXCR, giving one entry per CDR3 protein. The repertoire holds 750,000 or so distinct CDR3 sequences, with approximately 25% as singletons. The same sample was also used in a study of T cells of mothers and their children.

Specimen: blood. The receptors were gathered from a boy younger than 18 in good health.

J is TRBJ2-5 and V is TRBV20-1; D is ambiguous. This CDR3 comprises 12 residues. The germline V and J ends were trimmed by 3 bases and 2 bases, with 7 bases remaining between them. Germline V gives CDR1 DFQATT, CDR2 SNEGSKA (reference sequence). The CDR3 here is CSASQQQETQYF. The DNA of the CDR3 is TGCAGTGCTAGTCAGCAGCAAGAGACCCAGTACTTC.

This clonotype has more than one count but fewer than ten. This sequence joins TRBV7-8 and TRBJ2-3; 7 positions agree with TRBD1. The V segment lost 1 base and the J segment 4 bases; nucleotides outside the gene matches: 17. The CDR3 runs to 19 residues. The germline CDR1 and CDR2 sequences are SGHVS and FQNEAQ. CDR3 protein: CASSLDPGQDPKGSDTQYF. CDR3 in DNA: TGTGCCAGCAGCTTAGATCCTGGACAGGACCCAAAGGGATCAGATACGCAGTATTTT.

V is TRBV29-1 and J is TRBJ1-2; D perhaps matches TRBD1 (5 bases). V lost 5 bases to trimming and J lost 3 bases, with 19 bases between them. The germline V gene encodes CDR1 SQVTM and CDR2 ANQGSEA. This CDR3 contains 15 residues. The CDR3 protein is CSVSGGPSPDYGYTF. Here the CDR3 DNA reads TGCAGCGTTTCGGGGGGACCTTCCCCAGACTATGGCTACACCTTC.

The chain has TRBV5-1 and TRBJ2-2, with TRBD1 matching over 7 bases. From germline, CDR1 is SGHRS and CDR2 YFSETQ. The CDR3 sequence is 16 residues long. The J segment lost 1 base and the V segment lost 0 bases, leaving 3 bases of the junction unmatched. The CDR3 loop reads CASSLGRTGNTGELFF. CDR3 nucleotides: TGCGCCAGCAGCTTGGGTCGGACAGGGAACACCGGGGAGCTGTTTTTT.

The chain combines TRBV6-2 or TRBV6-3 with TRBJ2-1; 7 positions match TRBD2. The CDR3 has 12 amino acids. The ends lost 4 bases at V and 8 bases at J; junction bases unmatched: 2. Germline V gene data show CDR1 as MNHEY and CDR2 as SVGEGT. The CDR3 loop is CASSWGGDEQFF. In DNA form, the CDR3 reads TGTGCCAGCAGTTGGGGGGGGGATGAGCAGTTCTTC.

There are a few counts of this clonotype. The chain carries TRBV28 and TRBJ2-1; D is uncertain. This CDR3 is 15 amino acids long. CDR1 is MDHEN, CDR2 SYDVKM, per germline. Deletions cut 5 bases from V and 0 bases from J, with 11 bases between. The CDR3: CASSAGVSSYNEQFF. Written as DNA, the CDR3 is TGTGCCAGCAGTGCCGGTGTAAGCTCCTACAATGAGCAGTTCTTC. Combining the CDR3 with reference TRBV28 and TRBJ2-1 gives the whole variable domain DVKVTQSSRYLVKRTGEKVFLECVQDMDHENMFWYRQDPGLGLRLIYFSYDVKMKEKGDIPEGYSVSREKKERFSLILESASTNQTSMYLCASSAGVSSYNEQFFGPGTRLTVL.

This rearrangement joins TRBV27 to TRBJ1-1, with D tentatively TRBD1 (6 bases). From germline, CDR1 is MNHEY and CDR2 SMNVEV (reference sequence). CDR3 length: 15 amino acids. The V and J ends lost 2 bases and 3 bases respectively, with 13 bases between them. The CDR3 DNA reads as TGTGCCAGCAGTTTAAGGGGGGCCGGAGACACTGAAGCTTTCTTT. It translates to CASSLRGAGDTEAFF.

This clonotype came up many times. The rearrangement links TRBV29-1 to TRBJ2-5; a weak D match, TRBD2 (6 bases). Germline assignment: CDR1 SQVTM and CDR2 ANQGSEA. Trimming pared 6 bases from V and 2 bases from J, leaving 13 bases between. The CDR3 runs to 13 residues. The CDR3 coding sequence is TGCAGCGTCGTCCGACTAGTTCAAGAGACCCAGTACTTC. This codes for CSVVRLVQETQYF.

V usage is TRBV28 and J usage is TRBJ2-5; the D gene is possibly TRBD1 (6 bases). V lost 6 bases and J lost 11, with 19 bases in between. CDR1 and CDR2 from the germline V gene are MDHEN and SYDVKM. The CDR3 has 13 amino acids. This chain's CDR3 is CASRPGIEGEQYF. The CDR3 nucleotides are TGTGCCAGCAGACCAGGGATCGAGGGGGAGCAGTACTTC.

This clonotype showed up many times. The V call is TRBV24-1, the J call TRBJ2-2, with 9 bases matching TRBD1. With 10 bases clipped from V and 3 bases from J, the junction kept 14 bases outside the gene matches. The CDR3 extends over 17 amino acids. Per the germline V gene, CDR1 is KGHDR and CDR2 is SFDVKD. CDR3 sequence: CATGDPGQGLDTGELFF. In DNA form, the CDR3 reads TGTGCCACAGGCGATCCGGGACAGGGTCTCGACACCGGGGAGCTGTTTTTT.

The CDR3 nucleotides are TGCGCCAGCAGCTTGGATGGCGCTGGAGCCTTCGAGCAGTACTTC. This codes for CASSLDGAGAFEQYF. This sequence joins TRBV5-1 and TRBJ2-7, with unresolved D. Germline CDR1 and CDR2: SGHRS and YFSETQ. V lost 0 bases to trimming and J lost 6 bases, with 16 bases between them. This CDR3 is 15 amino acids long.

The rearrangement uses TRBV12-3 or TRBV12-4 and TRBJ2-5; D unclear. The DNA end is a closer match to TRBJ2-7, so the J assignment may be wrong. The CDR3 totals 16 residues. The CDR3 reads CASSRPTTALSYEQYF. The CDR3 DNA reads as TGTGCCAGCAGTCGCCCTACAACTGCCCTTTCCTACGAGCAGTACTTC.

This clonotype was counted only a few times. The J gene is TRBJ1-1, the V gene TRBV12-5; 7 bases agree with TRBD1. The CDR3 extends over 15 amino acids. The V gene's germline CDR1 is LGHNT and CDR2 FRNRAP. V lost 6 bases, J lost 0 bases, and 7 bases stayed unmatched. CDR3 amino acids: CASGLPGTVNTEAFF. CDR3 DNA sequence: TGTGCTAGTGGCCTGCCCGGGACAGTGAACACTGAAGCTTTCTTT.

The chain's CDR3 is CASSPGLPGSYEQYF. CDR3 DNA sequence: TGTGCCAGCAGCCCAGGGCTGCCGGGGTCCTACGAGCAGTACTTC. The chain recombines TRBV7-3 with TRBJ2-7; possibly TRBD1 or TRBD2 for D (5 bases each). The CDR3 has 15 residues. The germline V gene encodes CDR1 SGHTA and CDR2 FQGTGA. V was pared by 5 bases and J by 1 base, with 15 bases between.

This clonotype came up once. The chain links TRBV28 to TRBJ2-2, with no clear D. The V gene lost 3 bases and the J gene lost 4 bases, with 12 bases spanning the gap. The CDR3 runs 15 residues. From germline, CDR1 is MDHEN and CDR2 SYDVKM. The CDR3 nucleotides read TGTGCCAGCAGTTTCCAAGTGCAGAGCACCGGGGAGCTGTTTTTT. This encodes CASSFQVQSTGELFF.

The V and J genes are TRBV5-1 and TRBJ1-6, with 7 positions matching TRBD1. Germline V CDR1 and CDR2: SGHRS, YFSETQ. The V and J ends lost 2 bases and 2 bases, in that order; junction bases with no gene match: 1. This CDR3 has 15 residues. The CDR3 nucleotides read TGCGCCAGCAGCTTCGGGACAGCCTATAATTCACCCCTCCACTTT. It translates to CASSFGTAYNSPLHF.

This clonotype was counted between two and nine times. At one end the junction does not follow the germline gene, possibly because of a read error. This sequence joins TRBV11-2 and TRBJ2-7; D possibly matches TRBD1 or TRBD2 (5 bases each). The CDR3 runs 13 residues. Germline V gene sequence: CDR1 SGHAT, CDR2 FQNNGV. CDR3 sequence (DNA): TGTGCCAGCAGCCTTCCGGGACCTCGAGAGCCGTACTTC. This codes for CASSLPGPREPYF.

This clonotype showed up just a few times. The chain employs TRBV12-3 or TRBV12-4 and TRBJ2-7, with D uncertain. The CDR3 is 13 amino acids. V was clipped by 3 bases and J by 4 bases, with 10 bases between them. The CDR3 DNA sequence: TGTGCCAGCAGTTTGGACCCCGTGTACGAGCAGTACTTC. It translates to CASSLDPVYEQYF.

Ten or more counts support this clonotype. The chain joins TRBV15 to TRBJ2-5; TRBD1 agrees at 7 bases. CDR1 is LNHNV and CDR2 is YYDKDF in the germline V gene (reference sequence). CDR3 length equals 15 residues. V gave up 5 bases and J gave up 0 bases; unmatched junction bases: 6. CDR3 DNA: TGTGCCACCAGCCGCGCACAGGGGTACCAAGAGACCCAGTACTTC. This encodes CATSRAQGYQETQYF.

This clonotype turned up a few times. V and J are TRBV7-6 and TRBJ2-3, with TRBD2 identical over 12 bases. CDR1 and CDR2 from the germline V gene are SGHVS and FNYEAQ. Trimming took 3 bases from V and 1 from J; bases not matched to a gene: 11. The CDR3 contains 19 residues. As DNA, the CDR3 is TGTGCCAGCAGCTTCACCTCTAGCGGGAGGGCCGAGGGCACAGATACGCAGTATTTT. This sequence encodes CASSFTSSGRAEGTDTQYF.

The chain carries TRBV20-1 and TRBJ2-5, with TRBD2 matching 8 bases. CDR3 length equals 13 residues. Per germline, CDR1 DFQATT and CDR2 SNEGSKA (reference sequence). With V trimmed by 3 bases and J by 5 bases, 5 bases remained unmatched. CDR3 region: CSASPAGEETQYF. Written as DNA, the CDR3 is TGCAGTGCTAGCCCAGCGGGAGAGGAGACCCAGTACTTC.

The chain carries TRBV20-1 and TRBJ1-2; D unclear. Between the trimmed V and J ends, which lost 2 bases and 8 bases, there was a span of 9 bases. The CDR3 has 11 amino acids. Germline CDR1 and CDR2: DFQATT and SNEGSKA (reference sequence). DNA of the CDR3: TGCAGTGCTAGACCCGGAATCGGCTACACCTTC. This gives the protein CSARPGIGYTF.

Ten or more counts support this clonotype. The rearrangement links TRBV11-2 to TRBJ2-3; D gene ambiguous. CDR1 and CDR2 (germline): SGHAT, FQNNGV. V was clipped by 2 bases and J by 0 bases, with 3 bases between them. CDR3 length equals 13 residues. The chain's CDR3 is CASSLQSTDTQYF. The CDR3, as DNA: TGTGCCAGCAGCTTACAGAGCACAGATACGCAGTATTTT.

This clonotype turned up a few times. V is TRBV24-1 and J is TRBJ2-7; D assignment may be TRBD1 or TRBD2 (5 bases each). V lost 4 bases, J lost 3 bases, and 15 bases lay in between. Germline V gene sequence: CDR1 KGHDR, CDR2 SFDVKD. The CDR3 is made up of 15 amino acids. CDR3 protein: CATSDAGTGNYEQYF. The CDR3 region has the DNA TGTGCCACCAGTGACGCTGGGACGGGTAACTACGAGCAGTACTTC.

This sequence joins TRBV6-1 and TRBJ1-5; a possible D gene is TRBD1 (5 bases). The V end lost 7 bases, the J end lost 3 bases, and 10 bases lay between the germline ends. The CDR3 totals 13 residues. CDR1 and CDR2 (germline): MNHNS, SASEGT. DNA for the CDR3: TGTGCCAGCACGCAGGGCATCAATCAGCCCCAGCATTTT. It yields the protein CASTQGINQPQHF.

This clonotype appeared a few times. The V call is TRBV12-5, the J call TRBJ1-4; D remains ambiguous. V was cut by 6 bases and J by 0 bases, with 14 bases left in between. The CDR3 runs 16 residues. From germline, CDR1 is LGHNT and CDR2 FRNRAP. The CDR3 nucleotides are TGTGCTAGTGGCCCACACACAGTTGCAACTAATGAAAAACTGTTTTTT. It specifies CASGPHTVATNEKLFF.

This clonotype was recorded many times. The chain joins TRBV20-1 to TRBJ2-5; a possible D gene is TRBD2 (6 bases). CDR1 and CDR2 (germline): DFQATT, SNEGSKA (reference sequence). The length of the CDR3 is 16 residues. With 0 bases removed from V and 4 bases from J, the gap between germline ends came to 18 bases. The CDR3 protein is CSARDLRGAKVETQYF. Here the CDR3 DNA reads TGCAGTGCTAGAGATCTTCGCGGGGCAAAAGTAGAGACCCAGTACTTC.